These 15 T cell receptor beta chains came from one sample sequenced in a study of Graves' ophthalmopathy and Graves' hyperthyroidism. CDR3 regions of TCR beta were amplified from RNA transcripts. Second-round multiplex PCR followed a first-round RT-PCR using HTBI primers. TCRdb re-called the multiplex PCR reads with MiXCR, one entry per CDR3 protein. Of roughly 160,000 distinct CDR3 sequences listed, around two fifths are singletons. The specimen was peripheral blood. These receptors all come from a man aged 25 to 45 with Graves' ophthalmopathy.

The CDR3 nucleotides are TGTGCCAGCATCCTTAGGAGCAGCGCTGAAGCTTTCTTT. Protein: CASILRSSAEAFF. V usage is TRBV28 and J usage is TRBJ1-1; no clear D. V was shortened by 7 bases and J by 6 bases, with 15 bases between the two germline ends. Germline V gene sequence: CDR1 MDHEN, CDR2 SYDVKM. This CDR3 comprises 13 residues.

This clonotype was seen a few times. The rearrangement joins TRBV29-1 to TRBJ2-5; the match to TRBD1 covers 7 bases. Germline lookup yields CDR1 SQVTM and CDR2 ANQGSEA. The CDR3 extends over 12 amino acids. V lost 4 bases, J lost 3 bases, and 2 bases stayed unmatched. CDR3 sequence: CSVGDSKETQYF. The CDR3 coding sequence is TGCAGCGTTGGGGACAGCAAAGAGACCCAGTACTTC.

In its sample, this clonotype was seen many times. The V and J genes are TRBV20-1 and TRBJ2-7; 7 bases agree with TRBD2. CDR3 size: 11 residues. Losses at the gene ends were 6 bases for V and 4 bases for J; bases not matched to a gene: 3. Germline CDR1 is DFQATT and CDR2 is SNEGSKA (reference sequence). CDR3 sequence (DNA): TGCAGTGCAAGGACTAGTTACGAGCAGTACTTC. Translated, it gives CSARTSYEQYF.

In this sample, this clonotype turned up many times. The rearrangement links TRBV7-8 to TRBJ1-5; D remains ambiguous. V was shortened by 8 bases and J by 5 bases, with 13 bases between the two germline ends. The CDR3 consists of 13 residues. CDR1 is SGHVS, CDR2 FQNEAQ, per germline. CDR3 loop: CASGKGLDQPQHF. The CDR3 region has the DNA TGTGCCAGCGGTAAAGGGCTGGATCAGCCCCAGCATTTT.

The rearrangement joins TRBV29-1 to TRBJ2-2; TRBD2 aligns across 7 bases. This CDR3 region has 11 residues. V gave up 6 bases and J gave up 6 bases; unmatched junction bases: 1. Germline CDR1 reads SQVTM; CDR2 reads ANQGSEA. Written as DNA, the CDR3 is TGCAGCGTCACTAGCGCCGGGGAGCTGTTTTTT. This sequence encodes CSVTSAGELFF.

Ten or more counts support this clonotype. CDR3 region: CASSIDHARRRPQHF. CDR3 DNA sequence: TGTGCCAGTAGTATAGATCACGCCCGAAGGAGGCCCCAGCATTTT. This rearrangement joins TRBV19 to TRBJ1-5; no clear D gene. The V end lost 0 bases, the J end lost 9 bases, and 15 bases lay between the germline ends. The CDR3 covers 15 residues. The germline CDR1 and CDR2 sequences are LNHDA and SQIVND (reference sequence).

This clonotype showed up just a few times. CDR3 in amino acids: CASSYSTNSPLHF. The DNA for the CDR3 is TGTGCCAGCAGTTACTCGACAAATTCACCCCTCCACTTT. This rearrangement joins TRBV6-2 or TRBV6-3 to TRBJ1-6; no definite D call. From germline, CDR1 is MNHEY and CDR2 SVGEGT. The CDR3 covers 13 residues. The V gene lost 0 bases and the J gene lost 7 bases, with 4 bases spanning the gap.

This clonotype was picked up many times. The rearrangement links TRBV2 to TRBJ2-2, with unresolved D. The CDR3 has 15 amino acids. Deletions cut 4 bases from V and 6 bases from J, with 15 bases between. Germline V gene data show CDR1 as SNHLY and CDR2 as FYNNEI. The CDR3 region has the DNA TGTGCCAGCAGTGTTCGGTCCCCAGGTCCCGGGGAGCTGTTTTTT. The encoded protein is CASSVRSPGPGELFF.

For the CDR3, the DNA is TGTGCCAGCAGTTCCGACAGAGCTAACTATGGCTACACCTTC. Translated: CASSSDRANYGYTF. This rearrangement joins TRBV12-3 or TRBV12-4 to TRBJ1-2, with TRBD1 as a possible D gene (5 bases). CDR3 length: 14 amino acids. V lost 4 bases, J lost 0 bases, and 9 bases lay in between.

This clonotype appeared many times. The chain uses TRBV27 and TRBJ2-5; possible D gene TRBD2, 5 bases. Germline-derived CDR1 and CDR2 are MNHEY and SMNVEV (reference sequence). Trimming shortened V by 6 bases and J by 7 bases, and 15 bases separated the two germline ends. The CDR3 consists of 13 residues. The DNA of the CDR3 is TGTGCCAGCAGCACCCAGGAGGTTGGGACCCAGTACTTC. The encoded protein is CASSTQEVGTQYF.

The chain carries TRBV28 and TRBJ1-1, with 10 nucleotides matching TRBD1. The V segment lost 2 bases and the J segment 1 base; nucleotides outside the gene matches: 4. Germline V gene data show CDR1 as MDHEN and CDR2 as SYDVKM. This CDR3 is built from 16 residues. CDR3 region: CASSLTDRGKNTEAFF. The DNA for the CDR3 is TGTGCCAGCAGTTTAACGGACAGGGGGAAGAACACTGAAGCTTTCTTT.

This clonotype was seen at least ten times. The DNA for the CDR3 is TGTGCCAGCAGCTCCGGGACAGCTCTCTCCTACGAGCAGTACTTC. This encodes CASSSGTALSYEQYF. V and J are TRBV7-9 and TRBJ2-7; 7 positions agree with TRBD1. Losses at the gene ends were 4 bases for V and 0 bases for J; bases not matched to a gene: 6. There are 15 residues in the CDR3. Germline loops: CDR1 SEHNR, CDR2 FQNEAQ (reference sequence).

This clonotype was picked up many times. V and J are TRBV11-1 and TRBJ1-1, with 8 bases fitting TRBD1. This CDR3 contains 16 residues. J lost 3 bases, V lost 3 bases, and 9 bases had no gene match. Germline loops: CDR1 SGHAT, CDR2 FQDESV (reference sequence). The CDR3 spells CASSLDRVGKDTEAFF. The CDR3 DNA follows: TGTGCCAGCAGCTTGGACAGGGTAGGGAAGGACACTGAAGCTTTCTTT.

This clonotype is a singleton in its sample. The CDR3 loop is CASGRDLYEQYF. DNA for the CDR3: TGTGCCAGCGGGAGGGACCTCTACGAGCAGTACTTC. This chain joins TRBV27 and TRBJ2-7; 7 nucleotides line up with TRBD2. The J segment lost 3 bases and the V segment lost 8 bases, leaving 4 bases of the junction unmatched. CDR3 length equals 12 residues. Germline CDR1 reads MNHEY; CDR2 reads SMNVEV (reference sequence).

The sample holds many counts of this clonotype. The gene calls are TRBV24-1 and TRBJ1-2, with no clear D. Trimming removed 0 bases from V and 7 bases from J, with 2 bases in between. The CDR3 is made up of 11 amino acids. Germline V lookup: CDR1 KGHDR, CDR2 SFDVKD. The CDR3 region is CATSDLIGYTF. The CDR3 bases are TGTGCCACCAGTGATTTGATTGGCTACACCTTC.